This note documents a single T cell receptor (beta chain) sequence. These data come from a study of blood T cell repertoires in COVID-19. Sequencing was performed with immunoSEQ multiplex PCR; in TCRdb, only in-frame clones are kept and a portion is missing. The sample lists roughly 370,000 clones; 87% were seen once. This CDR3 contains 17 residues. The germline CDR1 and CDR2 sequences are LGHDT and YNNKEL (reference sequence). V was pared by 9 bases and J by 2 bases, with 22 bases between. The source material was PBMCs or T cells enriched from blood (not recorded which). The chain joins TRBV3-1 (or the pseudogene TRBV3-2) to TRBJ1-4; D perhaps matches TRBD1 (6 bases). This sequence was found in a woman between 50 and 59 years old who had recovered from COVID-19. The CDR3 spells CASPIRDKWRTNEKLFF. The CDR3 bases are TGTGCCAGTCCCATCCGGGACAAATGGAGGACTAATGAAAAACTGTTTTTT.